Below, one TCR beta chain is given with its context. Its antigen remains unknown. Library preparation (for TCRbeta) was performed with unique molecular identifiers. One entry per CDR3 protein results from TCRdb running MiXCR on the PCR reads. Here the sample spans 200,000 to 250,000 distinct CDR3 sequences, approximately 10% being singletons. The sample belongs to a study of T-cell reconstitution after alpha-beta-depleted transplantation in children. The V gene lost 3 bases and the J gene lost 1 base, with 24 bases spanning the gap. The CDR3 totals 19 residues. Points from the study as a whole: Fresh T-cell production supplied most of the T-cell counts and diversity seen one year after transplant.

Specimen: PBMCs, collected before TCRalphabeta/CD19-depleted stem cell transplant. V and J are TRBV12-3 or TRBV12-4 and TRBJ2-5, with D possibly TRBD2 on 5 matching bases. This receptor was obtained from a child under two years old with acute myeloid leukemia, due to receive a stem cell transplant. CDR3 loop: CASSFGQLLAGFTQETQYF. The DNA of the CDR3 is TGTGCCAGCAGTTTTGGTCAGCTCCTAGCCGGCTTTACCCAAGAGACCCAGTACTTC.